The 32 T cell receptor beta chains presented below share a single source sample, sequenced in a study of cytomegalovirus exposure and HLA in healthy donors. The table came from immunoSEQ multiplex PCR; TCRdb's copy has only in-frame clones and leaves some out. The table has about 160,000 clones, approximately 96% seen once; the top ten hold about 0.94%. Sequencing was carried out using PBMCs. Every receptor here comes from a woman younger than 30 in good health and CMV-seronegative.

The chain joins TRBV5-6 to TRBJ2-3, with D perhaps matching TRBD1 (5 bases). The germline CDR1 and CDR2 sequences are SGHDT and YYEEEE. The germline V and J ends were trimmed by 0 bases and 1 base, with 12 bases remaining between them. CDR3 length: 16 amino acids. CDR3 protein: CASSLGGRVGTDTQYF. Here the CDR3 DNA reads TGTGCCAGCAGCTTGGGTGGCAGGGTGGGCACAGATACGCAGTATTTT.

The chain has TRBV10-3 and TRBJ2-5; 16 bases align to TRBD2. Germline values: CDR1 ENHRY, CDR2 SYGVKD. The CDR3 length is 17 residues. The V gene end was trimmed by 5 bases and the J gene end by 5 bases; junction bases not matched to a gene: 8. DNA of the CDR3: TGTGCCATCAGTTTCGACTTGGGACTAGCGGGGGGGGAGACCCAGTACTTC. This encodes CAISFDLGLAGGETQYF.

The rearrangement joins TRBV5-1 to TRBJ2-3, with D possibly TRBD2 on 5 matching bases. The CDR3 extends over 15 amino acids. Germline CDR1 SGHRS, CDR2 YFSETQ. Trimming took 3 bases from V and 2 from J, leaving 13 bases between them. CDR3 region: CASSSGLTYTDTQYF. CDR3 nucleotides: TGCGCCAGCAGCTCCGGACTGACGTACACAGATACGCAGTATTTT.

The V gene is TRBV5-6, the J gene TRBJ2-2; D gene unclear. Trimming left V 4 bases short and J 7 bases short, with 5 bases between. Per the germline V gene, CDR1 is SGHDT and CDR2 is YYEEEE. The CDR3 totals 11 residues. In DNA, the CDR3 is TGTGCCAGCAGCCAGTTCGGGGAGCTGTTTTTT. Residues: CASSQFGELFF.

The chain carries TRBV2 and TRBJ2-2; 10 bases line up with TRBD2. The V segment lost 5 bases and the J segment 3 bases; nucleotides outside the gene matches: 6. The CDR3 length is 16 residues. Germline lookup yields CDR1 SNHLY and CDR2 FYNNEI. This chain's CDR3 is CASSRWTSGDTGELFF. CDR3 DNA sequence: TGTGCCAGCAGTCGGTGGACTAGCGGAGACACCGGGGAGCTGTTTTTT.

The J gene is TRBJ2-1, the V gene TRBV27; 11 bases line up with TRBD2. Germline V CDR1 and CDR2: MNHEY, SMNVEV (reference sequence). The CDR3 contains 16 residues. V shed 4 bases and J 4 bases; nucleotides not matched to a gene: 6. CDR3 in DNA: TGTGCCAGCAGTTCTCTAGCGGGGGGCCCTTACAATGAGCAGTTCTTC. This codes for CASSSLAGGPYNEQFF.

This clone was picked up one time. Other DNA sequences in the sample encode the same CDR3. V and J are TRBV5-1 and TRBJ2-1; 9 bases are shared with TRBD1. CDR1 and CDR2 from the germline V gene are SGHRS and YFSETQ. Losses at the gene ends were 4 bases for V and 6 bases for J; bases not matched to a gene: 5. The length of the CDR3 is 14 residues. The chain's CDR3 is CASSPGTGFNEQFF. CDR3 coding DNA: TGCGCCAGCAGCCCAGGGACAGGGTTCAATGAGCAGTTCTTC.

In DNA, the CDR3 is TGTGCCAGCAGTGATCTAGGACAGGGTTATCAGCCCCAGCATTTT. The encoded protein is CASSDLGQGYQPQHF. This rearrangement joins TRBV6-1 to TRBJ1-5; 8 bases line up with TRBD1. V was clipped by 3 bases and J by 5 bases; unmatched bases: 6. The V gene's germline CDR1 is MNHNS and CDR2 SASEGT. This CDR3 has 15 residues.

V and J are TRBV5-1 and TRBJ1-2; D gene ambiguous. Trimming took off 4 bases at V and 3 bases at J, with 13 bases between the two ends. The CDR3 loop spans 14 amino acids. Germline lookup yields CDR1 SGHRS and CDR2 YFSETQ. CDR3 amino acids: CASSPVGVYYGYTF. CDR3 bases: TGCGCCAGCAGCCCAGTCGGGGTTTACTATGGCTACACCTTC.

In its sample, this clone was seen many times. The gene calls are TRBV29-1 and TRBJ1-2; D is ambiguous. The V end lost 3 bases, the J end lost 3 bases, and 5 bases lay between the germline ends. The CDR3 is made up of 11 amino acids. In germline, CDR1 is SQVTM, CDR2 ANQGSEA. This CDR3 reads CSVDADYGYTF. Here the CDR3 DNA reads TGCAGCGTTGATGCAGACTATGGCTACACCTTC.

The chain employs TRBV9 and TRBJ1-3; D is perhaps TRBD1 (5 bases). The CDR3 length is 16 residues. Deletions cut 0 bases from V and 4 bases from J, with 14 bases between. CDR1 and CDR2 from the germline V gene are SGDLS and YYNGEE. The CDR3 DNA reads as TGTGCCAGCAGCGTAGCTGGTTTGGGGCTCGGAAACACCATATATTTT. Translating it yields CASSVAGLGLGNTIYF.

The rearrangement links TRBV9 to TRBJ2-7; D is possibly TRBD1 (5 bases). The germline CDR1 and CDR2 sequences are SGDLS and YYNGEE. V lost 0 bases and J 2 bases, leaving 9 bases between the germline ends. The CDR3 runs 14 residues. CDR3 DNA: TGTGCCAGCAGCGTAGACGGACAACCCTACGAGCAGTACTTC. Its translation is CASSVDGQPYEQYF.

The chain carries TRBV5-1 and TRBJ2-5; maybe TRBD1 (5 bases). The length of the CDR3 is 16 residues. The germline V gene encodes CDR1 SGHRS and CDR2 YFSETQ. V lost 2 bases and J lost 2, with 16 bases in between. This CDR3 is CASSFGPRVRQETQYF. The CDR3 nucleotides are TGCGCCAGCAGCTTTGGGCCCAGGGTCCGGCAAGAGACCCAGTACTTC. Based on the CDR3 plus reference TRBV5-1 and TRBJ2-5, the full variable domain is KAGVTQTPRYLIKTRGQQVTLSCSPISGHRSVSWYQQTPGQGLQFLFEYFSETQRNKGNFPGRFSGRQFSNSRSEMNVSTLELGDSALYLCASSFGPRVRQETQYFGPGTRLLVL.

The chain employs TRBV5-1 and TRBJ1-2; no reliable D call. The germline gives CDR1 SGHRS, CDR2 YFSETQ. V lost 3 bases and J 8 bases, leaving 14 bases between the germline ends. This CDR3 has 13 residues. The CDR3 here is CASSSEGGWGYTF. As DNA, the CDR3 is TGCGCCAGCAGCTCGGAAGGAGGATGGGGCTACACCTTC.

CDR3 sequence reads: CASSDRGSGTQYF. In DNA, the CDR3 is TGTGCCAGCAGTGACCGGGGGTCAGGTACGCAGTATTTT. The chain employs TRBV6-4 and TRBJ2-3; TRBD2 might be the D (6 bases). The V gene's germline CDR1 is MRHNA and CDR2 SNTAGT. The CDR3 totals 13 residues. Trimming took off 2 bases at V and 8 bases at J, with 11 bases between the two ends.

The chain carries TRBV7-2 and TRBJ1-2; 9 bases map to TRBD1. Germline CDR1 SGHTA, CDR2 FQGNSA. The junction had 11 bases not matched to a gene; V was cut back by 5 bases and J by 7 bases. CDR3 size: 15 residues. CDR3: CASSLEGQGLSGYTF. In DNA form, the CDR3 reads TGTGCCAGCAGCCTAGAGGGACAGGGCTTAAGTGGCTACACCTTC.

The chain employs TRBV27 and TRBJ1-6; 9 bases are a match to TRBD1. CDR1 is MNHEY and CDR2 is SMNVEV in the germline V gene (reference sequence). With V trimmed by 5 bases and J by 5 bases, 13 bases remained unmatched. The CDR3 consists of 18 residues. CDR3 nucleotides: TGTGCCAGCAGTAGACGCGGGGACAGGGTGAGCGATAATTCACCCCTCCACTTT. This encodes CASSRRGDRVSDNSPLHF.

The chain links TRBV7-8 to TRBJ2-1; the D gene is possibly TRBD2 (6 bases). Germline loops: CDR1 SGHVS, CDR2 FQNEAQ. The CDR3 totals 13 residues. The ends were cut back, 5 bases at V and 9 bases at J, with 14 bases in the middle. The CDR3 DNA reads as TGTGCCAGCAGCGAAACGGGACTCCCTGAGCAGTTCTTC. It translates to CASSETGLPEQFF.

The genes are TRBV19 and TRBJ1-6; D perhaps matches TRBD1 (6 bases). V dropped 3 bases and J dropped 0 bases, with 12 bases sitting between them. This CDR3 is built from 17 residues. Germline-derived CDR1 and CDR2 are LNHDA and SQIVND (reference sequence). The CDR3 DNA follows: TGTGCCAGTAGTATCCTGACAGGCAACTCCTATAATTCACCCCTCCACTTT. Encoded protein: CASSILTGNSYNSPLHF.

V gene TRBV30 combines with J gene TRBJ2-5; TRBD2 matches at 7 bases. CDR3 length: 14 amino acids. CDR1 GTSNPN and CDR2 SVGIG come from the germline V gene (reference sequence). The J segment lost 2 bases and the V segment lost 3 bases, leaving 6 bases of the junction unmatched. CDR3 DNA sequence: TGTGCCTGGAGCCCCAGGACTAGACAAGAGACCCAGTACTTC. Its protein is CAWSPRTRQETQYF.

The rearrangement joins TRBV10-3 to TRBJ1-5; D is perhaps TRBD1 (5 bases). The V gene lost 6 bases and the J gene lost 0 bases, with 15 bases spanning the gap. The CDR3 is made up of 16 amino acids. Germline V gene sequence: CDR1 ENHRY, CDR2 SYGVKD. CDR3: CAISPSGEHSNQPQHF. The DNA of the CDR3 is TGTGCCATCAGCCCCTCGGGGGAACATAGCAATCAGCCCCAGCATTTT.

The chain links TRBV4-1 to TRBJ2-3; the D gene is possibly TRBD2 (6 bases). CDR3 size: 15 residues. Trimming removed 1 base from V and 1 base from J, with 9 bases in between. Germline lookup yields CDR1 MGHRA and CDR2 YSYEKL. Here the CDR3 reads CASSQVGGRTDTQYF. DNA of the CDR3: TGCGCCAGCAGCCAAGTGGGGGGTCGCACAGATACGCAGTATTTT.

V is TRBV6-6 and J is TRBJ1-3, with unresolved D. From germline, CDR1 is MNHNY and CDR2 SVGAGI (reference sequence). Trimming pared 2 bases from V and 0 bases from J, leaving 5 bases between. This CDR3 is 14 amino acids long. The CDR3 nucleotides are TGTGCCAGCAGTTACCGGTCCTCTGGAAACACCATATATTTT. Translated: CASSYRSSGNTIYF.

CDR3: CAISEQVTNTEAFF. The CDR3 DNA sequence: TGTGCCATCAGCGAACAGGTCACGAACACTGAAGCTTTCTTT. The genes are TRBV10-3 and TRBJ1-1, with a possible D match to TRBD1 (5 bases). The CDR3 loop spans 14 amino acids. V was clipped by 6 bases and J by 1 base, with 12 bases between them. Germline V gives CDR1 ENHRY, CDR2 SYGVKD.

This sequence joins TRBV10-3 and TRBJ2-7; the D gene is possibly TRBD1 (6 bases). This CDR3 is built from 15 residues. V was trimmed by 3 bases and J by 0 bases, leaving 12 bases between them. The germline V gene encodes CDR1 ENHRY and CDR2 SYGVKD. The CDR3 DNA sequence: TGTGCCATCAGTGAATTACAGGGTATCTCCTACGAGCAGTACTTC. Its translation is CAISELQGISYEQYF.

The genes are TRBV11-2 and TRBJ1-1; D unresolved. The V gene lost 3 bases and the J gene lost 1 base, with 9 bases spanning the gap. The V gene's germline CDR1 is SGHAT and CDR2 FQNNGV. The CDR3 totals 14 residues. For the CDR3, the DNA is TGTGCCAGCAGCTTCACGGCGGGGAACACTGAAGCTTTCTTT. It translates to CASSFTAGNTEAFF.

The chain couples TRBV11-2 to TRBJ1-2; D perhaps matches TRBD1 (5 bases). Trimming took off 3 bases at V and 8 bases at J, with 19 bases between the two ends. This CDR3 is built from 15 residues. CDR1 is SGHAT and CDR2 is FQNNGV in the germline V gene. CDR3 nucleotides: TGTGCCAGCAGCTTTGGGGCCAAGCAGGGAGGCGGCTACACCTTC. The encoded protein is CASSFGAKQGGGYTF.

This chain uses TRBV7-9 with TRBJ2-7; 8 nucleotides align to TRBD1. The CDR3 is 19 residues long. V lost 3 bases, J lost 2 bases, and 18 bases stayed unmatched. Germline values: CDR1 SEHNR, CDR2 FQNEAQ (reference sequence). The CDR3 nucleotides read TGTGCCAGCAGCTTTTGGTTGAAACAGGGGGATTCATCCCCCTACGAGCAGTACTTC. Amino acids: CASSFWLKQGDSSPYEQYF. Variable domain in full (rest from reference TRBV7-9 and TRBJ2-7): DTGVSQNPRHKITKRGQNVTFRCDPISEHNRLYWYRQTLGQGPEFLTYFQNEAQLEKSRLLSDRFSAERPKGSFSTLEIQRTEQGDSAMYLCASSFWLKQGDSSPYEQYFGPGTRLTVT.

The DNA for the CDR3 is TGCGCCAGCAGCGCGGATCGCACAGATACGCAGTATTTT. Residues: CASSADRTDTQYF. V is TRBV5-1 and J is TRBJ2-3; D remains unclear. Germline V CDR1 and CDR2: SGHRS, YFSETQ. This CDR3 has 13 residues. Trimming took 4 bases from V and 1 from J, leaving 7 bases between them.

The chain combines TRBV11-2 with TRBJ2-1, with D unclear. V was cut by 5 bases and J by 1 base, with 12 bases left in between. This CDR3 spans 15 amino acids. The germline V gene encodes CDR1 SGHAT and CDR2 FQNNGV. The DNA for the CDR3 is TGTGCCAGCAGCGTAAACCCCACATCCTACAATGAGCAGTTCTTC. Protein product: CASSVNPTSYNEQFF. Together with reference TRBV11-2 and TRBJ2-1, the CDR3 gives the full variable domain: EAGVAQSPRYKIIEKRQSVAFWCNPISGHATLYWYQQILGQGPKLLIQFQNNGVVDDSQLPKDRFSAERLKGVDSTLKIQPAKLEDSAVYLCASSVNPTSYNEQFFGPGTRLTVL.

The chain recombines TRBV28 with TRBJ2-5, with D tentatively TRBD2 (6 bases). From germline, CDR1 is MDHEN and CDR2 SYDVKM. The CDR3 spans 15 residues. The V gene lost 2 bases and the J gene lost 7 bases, with 17 bases spanning the gap. CDR3 in DNA: TGTGCCAGCAGTTTAACGGGGGAGCTGCATGGGACCCAGTACTTC. Encoded protein: CASSLTGELHGTQYF.

The chain combines TRBV15 with TRBJ1-1; D is unclear. The V end lost 1 base, the J end lost 3 bases, and 3 bases lay between the germline ends. The germline V gene has CDR1 LNHNV and CDR2 YYDKDF (reference sequence). The CDR3 has 12 amino acids. CDR3 in DNA: TGTGCCACCAGCAGAGCATACACTGAAGCTTTCTTT. Encoded protein: CATSRAYTEAFF.